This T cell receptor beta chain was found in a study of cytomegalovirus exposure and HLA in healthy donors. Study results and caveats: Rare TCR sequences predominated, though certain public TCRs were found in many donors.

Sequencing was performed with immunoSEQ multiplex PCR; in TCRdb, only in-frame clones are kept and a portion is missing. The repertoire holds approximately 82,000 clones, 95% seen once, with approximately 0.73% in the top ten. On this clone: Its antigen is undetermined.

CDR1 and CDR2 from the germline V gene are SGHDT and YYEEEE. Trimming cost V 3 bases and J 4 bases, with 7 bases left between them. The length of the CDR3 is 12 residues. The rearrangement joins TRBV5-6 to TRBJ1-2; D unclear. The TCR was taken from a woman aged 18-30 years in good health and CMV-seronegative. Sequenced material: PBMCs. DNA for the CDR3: TGTGCCAGCAGCTCTAGACCCTATGGCTACACCTTC. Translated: CASSSRPYGYTF.